These 27 T cell receptor beta chains originate from one sample sequenced in a study of T cell repertoires in cytomegalovirus infection. In TCRdb, the reads were re-called with MiXCR into one record per CDR3 protein. The data contain more than 150,000 distinct CDR3 sequences, approximately 28% of them singletons. Sequenced sample: PBMCs. The receptor set was obtained from a human donor in good health (CMV status not recorded). Some clones in this sample may be carry-over from other donors' samples.

The genes are TRBV6-2 or TRBV6-3 and TRBJ2-7, with no clear D. V lost 0 bases, J lost 3 bases, and 6 bases lay in between. Germline lookup yields CDR1 MNHEY and CDR2 SVGEGT. The CDR3 runs 13 residues. DNA of the CDR3: TGTGCCAGCAGTTACTCGAAAATCTACGAGCAGTACTTC. Its translation is CASSYSKIYEQYF.

The gene calls are TRBV14 and TRBJ1-5; D gene ambiguous. Trimming took off 4 bases at V and 3 bases at J, with 10 bases between the two ends. Germline V CDR1 and CDR2: SGHDN, FVKESK. The CDR3 consists of 14 residues. The CDR3, as DNA: TGTGCCAGCAGCCCCTTGGGCACCAATCAGCCCCAGCATTTT. Encoded protein: CASSPLGTNQPQHF.

The rearrangement joins TRBV6-5 to TRBJ1-1; TRBD1 might be the D (6 bases). This CDR3 has 13 residues. V lost 2 bases and J lost 10, with 14 bases in between. The V gene's germline CDR1 is MNHEY and CDR2 SVGAGI. CDR3 sequence (DNA): TGTGCCAGCAGTTACGGAGTAACAGGGAGAGCTTTCTTT. It translates to CASSYGVTGRAFF.

There are a few counts of this clonotype. The chain joins TRBV2 to TRBJ1-4, with unresolved D. From germline, CDR1 is SNHLY and CDR2 FYNNEI. Trimming removed 10 bases from V and 5 bases from J, with 17 bases in between. The CDR3 has 14 residues. CDR3 coding DNA: TGTGCCACATCCCGGAGCGGGTCAAATGAAAAACTGTTTTTT. Its protein product is CATSRSGSNEKLFF.

The chain uses TRBV14 and TRBJ2-7, with a possible D match to TRBD2 (5 bases). Trimming cost V 6 bases and J 2 bases, with 14 bases left between them. The CDR3 spans 14 residues. Germline values: CDR1 SGHDN, CDR2 FVKESK. This CDR3 is CASRTWGAPYEQYF. CDR3 DNA: TGTGCCAGCAGGACATGGGGAGCACCCTACGAGCAGTACTTC.

This clonotype was recorded a few times. V usage is TRBV7-6 and J usage is TRBJ2-3, with D perhaps given as TRBD1 or TRBD2 (5 bases each). Per the germline V gene, CDR1 is SGHVS and CDR2 is FNYEAQ. This CDR3 comprises 14 residues. V lost 4 bases and J 2 bases, leaving 10 bases between the germline ends. The chain's CDR3 is CASSSSGTTDTQYF. The CDR3 region has the DNA TGTGCCAGCAGCTCCTCAGGGACCACAGATACGCAGTATTTT.

Ten or more counts support this clonotype. CDR3 coding DNA: TGTGCCAGCAGCTCGGGACTAGCGGGAGCGAGCTCCTACAATGAGCAGTTCTTC. Its protein product is CASSSGLAGASSYNEQFF. This chain joins TRBV11-2 and TRBJ2-1; TRBD2 matches 14 bases. Trimming removed 4 bases from V and 0 bases from J; junction bases left unmatched: 5. There are 18 residues in the CDR3. Germline CDR1 and CDR2: SGHAT and FQNNGV.

The chain couples TRBV5-6 to TRBJ2-4; no reliable D call. This CDR3 comprises 17 residues. In germline, CDR1 is SGHDT, CDR2 YYEEEE. Trimming removed 4 bases from V and 0 bases from J, with 17 bases in between. CDR3 loop: CASSPGELRLAKNIQYF. The CDR3 DNA follows: TGTGCCAGCAGCCCCGGCGAGCTGCGACTAGCCAAAAACATTCAGTACTTC.

The rearrangement joins TRBV11-2 to TRBJ1-1, with D perhaps matching TRBD1 (5 bases). Trimming removed 5 bases from V and 8 bases from J, with 21 bases in between. This CDR3 has 15 amino acids. Germline assignment: CDR1 SGHAT and CDR2 FQNNGV. The DNA of the CDR3 is TGTGCCAGCAGCGTTAGAGGAGCTGGGGCGACCGAAGCTTTCTTT. Translated: CASSVRGAGATEAFF.

This clonotype showed up just a few times. The chain is built from TRBV6-5 and TRBJ2-7; D is ambiguous. From germline, CDR1 is MNHEY and CDR2 SVGAGI. The CDR3 has 16 amino acids. Trimming left V 2 bases short and J 6 bases short, with 20 bases between. In nucleotides, the CDR3 is TGTGCCAGCAGTTACGGACGGAGTAGCAGCCCCTCCGAGCAGTACTTC. Its protein product is CASSYGRSSSPSEQYF.

This clonotype is a singleton in its sample. Germline is not matched at one junction end, which may reflect a read error. The V call is TRBV7-6, the J call TRBJ2-1; D is possibly TRBD1 (6 bases). CDR1 and CDR2 from the germline V gene are SGHVS and FNYEAQ. The CDR3 covers 15 residues. The CDR3 is CASSLAGTLGNEQFF. The CDR3 DNA sequence: TGTGCCAGCAGCCTAGCCGGGACACTGGGGAATGAGCAGTTCTTC.

This clonotype has only a few counts. The chain recombines TRBV14 with TRBJ2-1; weak D call: TRBD1 (5 bases). CDR3 length: 15 amino acids. Looked up from germline, CDR1 is SGHDN and CDR2 is FVKESK. V lost 4 bases to trimming and J lost 0 bases, with 10 bases between them. The CDR3 region has the DNA TGTGCCAGCAGCCCAGGGATGAGCTCCTACAATGAGCAGTTCTTC. Translated: CASSPGMSSYNEQFF. Full variable domain (outside the CDR3, taken from reference TRBV14 and TRBJ2-1): EAGVTQFPSHSVIEKGQTVTLRCDPISGHDNLYWYRRVMGKEIKFLLHFVKESKQDESGMPNNRFLAERTGGTYSTLKVQPAELEDSGVYFCASSPGMSSYNEQFFGPGTRLTVL.

This clonotype was observed once. The V and J genes are TRBV6-2 or TRBV6-3 and TRBJ2-2; 9 bases match TRBD1. The CDR3 consists of 15 residues. Germline-derived CDR1 and CDR2 are MNHEY and SVGEGT. Unmatched junction bases numbered 11, after V lost 9 bases and J lost 6 bases. CDR3 amino acids: CASTNRGQLSGELFF. The CDR3 nucleotides are TGTGCCAGTACGAACAGGGGGCAATTGTCCGGGGAGCTGTTTTTT.

This clonotype showed up just a few times. V gene TRBV6-6 combines with J gene TRBJ1-1; 9 bases agree with TRBD1. Looked up from germline, CDR1 is MNHNY and CDR2 is SVGAGI (reference sequence). There are 14 residues in the CDR3. Trimming took 6 bases from V and 1 from J; bases not matched to a gene: 3. For the CDR3, the DNA is TGTGCCAGCAGGCGGGACAGGGAGAACACTGAAGCTTTCTTT. Amino acid sequence: CASRRDRENTEAFF.

This clonotype was recorded a few times. The chain is built from TRBV7-9 and TRBJ2-4, with 9 positions matching TRBD1. Germline V gene lookup returns CDR1 SEHNR and CDR2 FQNEAQ (reference sequence). V gave up 5 bases and J gave up 5 bases; unmatched junction bases: 4. This CDR3 has 14 residues. CDR3 sequence: CASSPWTGENIQYF. In DNA, the CDR3 is TGTGCCAGCAGCCCATGGACAGGGGAAAACATTCAGTACTTC.

A single count supports this clonotype. The chain is built from TRBV7-6 and TRBJ1-1; 7 bases fit TRBD1. Germline V CDR1 and CDR2: SGHVS, FNYEAQ. V shed 7 bases, J shed 3 bases, and the junction held 5 bases outside the gene matches. The CDR3 length is 13 residues. CDR3 amino acids: CASTQGEDTEAFF. The DNA of the CDR3 is TGTGCCAGCACCCAGGGGGAGGACACTGAAGCTTTCTTT.

This chain uses TRBV27 with TRBJ1-1; D is unclear. Germline CDR1 and CDR2: MNHEY and SMNVEV (reference sequence). V was trimmed by 4 bases and J by 1 base, leaving 10 bases between them. The CDR3 has 14 amino acids. CDR3 DNA sequence: TGTGCCAGCAGTTATTCGGGTTCGAACACTGAAGCTTTCTTT. This gives the protein CASSYSGSNTEAFF.

This chain connects TRBV12-3 or TRBV12-4 to TRBJ2-3; D is unresolved. The CDR3 loop spans 17 amino acids. V lost 3 bases to trimming and J lost 4 bases, with 20 bases between them. CDR3 residues: CASSLKTSGIGSDTQYF. DNA for the CDR3: TGTGCCAGCAGTTTGAAGACCTCCGGAATAGGGTCAGATACGCAGTATTTT.

This clonotype was seen only a few times. The V gene is TRBV19, the J gene TRBJ2-3; TRBD2 agrees at 10 bases. The germline V gene has CDR1 LNHDA and CDR2 SQIVND (reference sequence). V lost 5 bases and J lost 2; bases outside the gene matches: 7. This CDR3 comprises 16 residues. The CDR3 sequence: CASSSRLAGATDTQYF. The CDR3 nucleotides read TGTGCCAGTAGTTCCCGCCTAGCGGGGGCCACAGATACGCAGTATTTT.

This clonotype was counted between two and nine times. The chain links TRBV7-8 to TRBJ1-1; D uncertain. The V end lost 5 bases, the J end lost 10 bases, and 20 bases lay between the germline ends. The CDR3 length is 14 residues. Germline values: CDR1 SGHVS, CDR2 FQNEAQ. This CDR3 reads CASSTHTVGLGAFF. The CDR3 region has the DNA TGTGCCAGCAGCACCCATACAGTGGGGTTGGGAGCTTTCTTT.

The V and J genes are TRBV12-3 or TRBV12-4 and TRBJ1-5; D not certain. The CDR3 is 13 amino acids. The V end lost 3 bases, the J end lost 9 bases, and 12 bases lay between the germline ends. The CDR3 loop is CASSFSDVGPQHF. The CDR3 bases are TGTGCCAGCAGTTTCTCGGACGTCGGGCCCCAGCATTTT.

The chain links TRBV19 to TRBJ1-2; TRBD1 matches 8 bases. Looked up from germline, CDR1 is LNHDA and CDR2 is SQIVND (reference sequence). Trimming cost V 3 bases and J 5 bases; bases outside gene matches: 8. There are 15 residues in the CDR3. CDR3 residues: CASSMSRDRPYGYTF. The CDR3 DNA follows: TGTGCCAGTAGTATGTCCCGGGACAGGCCGTATGGCTACACCTTC.

The V gene is TRBV4-1, the J gene TRBJ1-1, with a possible D match to TRBD1 (5 bases). This CDR3 comprises 14 residues. The V and J ends lost 4 bases and 2 bases respectively, with 11 bases between them. Germline assignment: CDR1 MGHRA and CDR2 YSYEKL. In nucleotides, the CDR3 is TGCGCCAGCAGCCCGAGGGACGTTAACACTGAAGCTTTCTTT. Translating gives CASSPRDVNTEAFF.

There are a few counts of this clonotype. V usage is TRBV10-3 and J usage is TRBJ1-2, with D perhaps matching TRBD1 (6 bases). V lost 8 bases and J lost 4, with 17 bases in between. The length of the CDR3 is 14 residues. The germline V gene encodes CDR1 ENHRY and CDR2 SYGVKD. The CDR3 DNA reads TGTGCCATCGGCAAAGTTGGACAGCCCTATGGCTACACCTTC. The encoded protein is CAIGKVGQPYGYTF.

This clonotype was seen many times. This chain links TRBV7-2 with TRBJ2-2, with D possibly being TRBD1 (6 bases). The germline V and J ends were trimmed by 8 bases and 7 bases, with 17 bases remaining between them. This CDR3 is 14 amino acids long. Germline assignment: CDR1 SGHTA and CDR2 FQGNSA. CDR3 in DNA: TGTGCCAGCGGGCCCAACAGGGTTCACGGGGAGCTGTTTTTT. Its protein is CASGPNRVHGELFF.

The chain employs TRBV4-1 and TRBJ2-2, with D tentatively TRBD1 or TRBD2 (5 bases each). The germline gives CDR1 MGHRA, CDR2 YSYEKL. This CDR3 contains 17 residues. V dropped 3 bases and J dropped 5 bases, with 19 bases sitting between them. The CDR3 sequence: CASSQGPTRGRTGELFF. As DNA, the CDR3 is TGCGCCAGCAGCCAGGGACCGACCCGCGGGCGGACCGGGGAGCTGTTTTTT.

This clonotype was recorded a few times. The chain uses TRBV12-3 or TRBV12-4 and TRBJ1-1; a weak D match, TRBD1 (6 bases). The CDR3 length is 14 residues. The V end lost 8 bases, the J end lost 1 base, and 14 bases lay between the germline ends. CDR3 sequence: CASGLLGGNTEAFF. For the CDR3, the DNA is TGTGCCAGCGGGTTGCTAGGGGGGAACACTGAAGCTTTCTTT.